This T cell receptor beta chain came from a study of cytomegalovirus exposure and HLA in healthy donors. The wider study: A subsequent analysis reported that the roughly 120 validation repertoires were produced on the same platform that had also been used for the roughly 700 first-cohort repertoires.

Remarks on this clone: As yet, its antigen is unknown.

General study points: Reports showed the classifier diagnosing cytomegalovirus status with high specificity and sensitivity. The study put some 160 TCR beta chains on its list as cytomegalovirus-associated.

The donors were members of the 120-subject validation cohort (separate from the approximately 670-subject first cohort). Germline V gives CDR1 MRHNA, CDR2 SNTAGT. The junction had 7 bases not matched to a gene; V was cut back by 4 bases and J by 4 bases. The CDR3 totals 15 residues. Produced via immunoSEQ multiplex PCR; TCRdb's table is partial and in-frame only. The table includes about 310,000 clones, nearly 90% detected once. Specimen: PBMCs. The TCR sequence derives from a man aged 30 to 39 in good health and CMV-seronegative. The chain joins TRBV6-4 to TRBJ2-1, with TRBD2 identical over 7 bases. The DNA of the CDR3 is TGTGCCAGCAGTGTCGAGGCGGGGGAGTACAATGAGCAGTTCTTC. Its translation: CASSVEAGEYNEQFF.